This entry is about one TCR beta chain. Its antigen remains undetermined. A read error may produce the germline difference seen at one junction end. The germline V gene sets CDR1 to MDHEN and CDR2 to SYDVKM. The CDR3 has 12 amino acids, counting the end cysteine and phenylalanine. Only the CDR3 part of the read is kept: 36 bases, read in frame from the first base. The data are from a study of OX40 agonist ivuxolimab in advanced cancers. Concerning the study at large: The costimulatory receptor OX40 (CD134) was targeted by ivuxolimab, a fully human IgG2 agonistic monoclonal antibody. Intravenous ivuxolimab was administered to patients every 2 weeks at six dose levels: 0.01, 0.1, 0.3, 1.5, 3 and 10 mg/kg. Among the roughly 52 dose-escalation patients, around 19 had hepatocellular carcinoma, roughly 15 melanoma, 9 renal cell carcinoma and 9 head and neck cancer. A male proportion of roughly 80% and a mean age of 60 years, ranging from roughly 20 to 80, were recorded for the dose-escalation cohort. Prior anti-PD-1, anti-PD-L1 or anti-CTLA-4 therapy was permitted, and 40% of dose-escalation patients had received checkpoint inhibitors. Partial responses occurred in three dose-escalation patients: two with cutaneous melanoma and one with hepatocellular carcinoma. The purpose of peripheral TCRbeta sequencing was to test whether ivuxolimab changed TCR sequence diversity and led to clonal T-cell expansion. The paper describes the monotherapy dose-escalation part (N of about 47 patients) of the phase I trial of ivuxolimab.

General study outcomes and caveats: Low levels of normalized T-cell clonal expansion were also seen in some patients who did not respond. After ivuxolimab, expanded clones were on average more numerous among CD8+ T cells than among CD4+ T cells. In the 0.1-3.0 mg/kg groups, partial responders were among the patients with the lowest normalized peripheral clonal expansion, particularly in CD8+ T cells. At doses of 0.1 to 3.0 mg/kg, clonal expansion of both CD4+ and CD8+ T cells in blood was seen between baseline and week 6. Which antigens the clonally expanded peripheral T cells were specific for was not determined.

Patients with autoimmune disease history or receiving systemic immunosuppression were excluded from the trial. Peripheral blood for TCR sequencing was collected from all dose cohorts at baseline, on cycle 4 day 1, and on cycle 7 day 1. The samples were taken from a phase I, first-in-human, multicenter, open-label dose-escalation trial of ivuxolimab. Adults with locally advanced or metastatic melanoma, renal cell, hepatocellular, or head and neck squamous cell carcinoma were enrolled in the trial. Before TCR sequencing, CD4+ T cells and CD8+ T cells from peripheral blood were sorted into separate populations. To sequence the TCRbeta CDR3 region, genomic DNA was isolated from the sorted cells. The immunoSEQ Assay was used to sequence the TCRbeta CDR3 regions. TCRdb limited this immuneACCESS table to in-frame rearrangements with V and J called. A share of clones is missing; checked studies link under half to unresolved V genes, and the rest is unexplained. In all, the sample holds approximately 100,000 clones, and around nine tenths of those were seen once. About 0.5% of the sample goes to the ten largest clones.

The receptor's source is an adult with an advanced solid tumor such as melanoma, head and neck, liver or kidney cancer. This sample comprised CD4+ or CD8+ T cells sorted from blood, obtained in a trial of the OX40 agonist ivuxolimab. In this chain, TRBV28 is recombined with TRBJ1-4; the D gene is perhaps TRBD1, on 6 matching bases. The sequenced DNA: TGTGCCAGCAGTTTATACCGACAGGCCCCGGCGTTT. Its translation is CASSLYRQAPAF.